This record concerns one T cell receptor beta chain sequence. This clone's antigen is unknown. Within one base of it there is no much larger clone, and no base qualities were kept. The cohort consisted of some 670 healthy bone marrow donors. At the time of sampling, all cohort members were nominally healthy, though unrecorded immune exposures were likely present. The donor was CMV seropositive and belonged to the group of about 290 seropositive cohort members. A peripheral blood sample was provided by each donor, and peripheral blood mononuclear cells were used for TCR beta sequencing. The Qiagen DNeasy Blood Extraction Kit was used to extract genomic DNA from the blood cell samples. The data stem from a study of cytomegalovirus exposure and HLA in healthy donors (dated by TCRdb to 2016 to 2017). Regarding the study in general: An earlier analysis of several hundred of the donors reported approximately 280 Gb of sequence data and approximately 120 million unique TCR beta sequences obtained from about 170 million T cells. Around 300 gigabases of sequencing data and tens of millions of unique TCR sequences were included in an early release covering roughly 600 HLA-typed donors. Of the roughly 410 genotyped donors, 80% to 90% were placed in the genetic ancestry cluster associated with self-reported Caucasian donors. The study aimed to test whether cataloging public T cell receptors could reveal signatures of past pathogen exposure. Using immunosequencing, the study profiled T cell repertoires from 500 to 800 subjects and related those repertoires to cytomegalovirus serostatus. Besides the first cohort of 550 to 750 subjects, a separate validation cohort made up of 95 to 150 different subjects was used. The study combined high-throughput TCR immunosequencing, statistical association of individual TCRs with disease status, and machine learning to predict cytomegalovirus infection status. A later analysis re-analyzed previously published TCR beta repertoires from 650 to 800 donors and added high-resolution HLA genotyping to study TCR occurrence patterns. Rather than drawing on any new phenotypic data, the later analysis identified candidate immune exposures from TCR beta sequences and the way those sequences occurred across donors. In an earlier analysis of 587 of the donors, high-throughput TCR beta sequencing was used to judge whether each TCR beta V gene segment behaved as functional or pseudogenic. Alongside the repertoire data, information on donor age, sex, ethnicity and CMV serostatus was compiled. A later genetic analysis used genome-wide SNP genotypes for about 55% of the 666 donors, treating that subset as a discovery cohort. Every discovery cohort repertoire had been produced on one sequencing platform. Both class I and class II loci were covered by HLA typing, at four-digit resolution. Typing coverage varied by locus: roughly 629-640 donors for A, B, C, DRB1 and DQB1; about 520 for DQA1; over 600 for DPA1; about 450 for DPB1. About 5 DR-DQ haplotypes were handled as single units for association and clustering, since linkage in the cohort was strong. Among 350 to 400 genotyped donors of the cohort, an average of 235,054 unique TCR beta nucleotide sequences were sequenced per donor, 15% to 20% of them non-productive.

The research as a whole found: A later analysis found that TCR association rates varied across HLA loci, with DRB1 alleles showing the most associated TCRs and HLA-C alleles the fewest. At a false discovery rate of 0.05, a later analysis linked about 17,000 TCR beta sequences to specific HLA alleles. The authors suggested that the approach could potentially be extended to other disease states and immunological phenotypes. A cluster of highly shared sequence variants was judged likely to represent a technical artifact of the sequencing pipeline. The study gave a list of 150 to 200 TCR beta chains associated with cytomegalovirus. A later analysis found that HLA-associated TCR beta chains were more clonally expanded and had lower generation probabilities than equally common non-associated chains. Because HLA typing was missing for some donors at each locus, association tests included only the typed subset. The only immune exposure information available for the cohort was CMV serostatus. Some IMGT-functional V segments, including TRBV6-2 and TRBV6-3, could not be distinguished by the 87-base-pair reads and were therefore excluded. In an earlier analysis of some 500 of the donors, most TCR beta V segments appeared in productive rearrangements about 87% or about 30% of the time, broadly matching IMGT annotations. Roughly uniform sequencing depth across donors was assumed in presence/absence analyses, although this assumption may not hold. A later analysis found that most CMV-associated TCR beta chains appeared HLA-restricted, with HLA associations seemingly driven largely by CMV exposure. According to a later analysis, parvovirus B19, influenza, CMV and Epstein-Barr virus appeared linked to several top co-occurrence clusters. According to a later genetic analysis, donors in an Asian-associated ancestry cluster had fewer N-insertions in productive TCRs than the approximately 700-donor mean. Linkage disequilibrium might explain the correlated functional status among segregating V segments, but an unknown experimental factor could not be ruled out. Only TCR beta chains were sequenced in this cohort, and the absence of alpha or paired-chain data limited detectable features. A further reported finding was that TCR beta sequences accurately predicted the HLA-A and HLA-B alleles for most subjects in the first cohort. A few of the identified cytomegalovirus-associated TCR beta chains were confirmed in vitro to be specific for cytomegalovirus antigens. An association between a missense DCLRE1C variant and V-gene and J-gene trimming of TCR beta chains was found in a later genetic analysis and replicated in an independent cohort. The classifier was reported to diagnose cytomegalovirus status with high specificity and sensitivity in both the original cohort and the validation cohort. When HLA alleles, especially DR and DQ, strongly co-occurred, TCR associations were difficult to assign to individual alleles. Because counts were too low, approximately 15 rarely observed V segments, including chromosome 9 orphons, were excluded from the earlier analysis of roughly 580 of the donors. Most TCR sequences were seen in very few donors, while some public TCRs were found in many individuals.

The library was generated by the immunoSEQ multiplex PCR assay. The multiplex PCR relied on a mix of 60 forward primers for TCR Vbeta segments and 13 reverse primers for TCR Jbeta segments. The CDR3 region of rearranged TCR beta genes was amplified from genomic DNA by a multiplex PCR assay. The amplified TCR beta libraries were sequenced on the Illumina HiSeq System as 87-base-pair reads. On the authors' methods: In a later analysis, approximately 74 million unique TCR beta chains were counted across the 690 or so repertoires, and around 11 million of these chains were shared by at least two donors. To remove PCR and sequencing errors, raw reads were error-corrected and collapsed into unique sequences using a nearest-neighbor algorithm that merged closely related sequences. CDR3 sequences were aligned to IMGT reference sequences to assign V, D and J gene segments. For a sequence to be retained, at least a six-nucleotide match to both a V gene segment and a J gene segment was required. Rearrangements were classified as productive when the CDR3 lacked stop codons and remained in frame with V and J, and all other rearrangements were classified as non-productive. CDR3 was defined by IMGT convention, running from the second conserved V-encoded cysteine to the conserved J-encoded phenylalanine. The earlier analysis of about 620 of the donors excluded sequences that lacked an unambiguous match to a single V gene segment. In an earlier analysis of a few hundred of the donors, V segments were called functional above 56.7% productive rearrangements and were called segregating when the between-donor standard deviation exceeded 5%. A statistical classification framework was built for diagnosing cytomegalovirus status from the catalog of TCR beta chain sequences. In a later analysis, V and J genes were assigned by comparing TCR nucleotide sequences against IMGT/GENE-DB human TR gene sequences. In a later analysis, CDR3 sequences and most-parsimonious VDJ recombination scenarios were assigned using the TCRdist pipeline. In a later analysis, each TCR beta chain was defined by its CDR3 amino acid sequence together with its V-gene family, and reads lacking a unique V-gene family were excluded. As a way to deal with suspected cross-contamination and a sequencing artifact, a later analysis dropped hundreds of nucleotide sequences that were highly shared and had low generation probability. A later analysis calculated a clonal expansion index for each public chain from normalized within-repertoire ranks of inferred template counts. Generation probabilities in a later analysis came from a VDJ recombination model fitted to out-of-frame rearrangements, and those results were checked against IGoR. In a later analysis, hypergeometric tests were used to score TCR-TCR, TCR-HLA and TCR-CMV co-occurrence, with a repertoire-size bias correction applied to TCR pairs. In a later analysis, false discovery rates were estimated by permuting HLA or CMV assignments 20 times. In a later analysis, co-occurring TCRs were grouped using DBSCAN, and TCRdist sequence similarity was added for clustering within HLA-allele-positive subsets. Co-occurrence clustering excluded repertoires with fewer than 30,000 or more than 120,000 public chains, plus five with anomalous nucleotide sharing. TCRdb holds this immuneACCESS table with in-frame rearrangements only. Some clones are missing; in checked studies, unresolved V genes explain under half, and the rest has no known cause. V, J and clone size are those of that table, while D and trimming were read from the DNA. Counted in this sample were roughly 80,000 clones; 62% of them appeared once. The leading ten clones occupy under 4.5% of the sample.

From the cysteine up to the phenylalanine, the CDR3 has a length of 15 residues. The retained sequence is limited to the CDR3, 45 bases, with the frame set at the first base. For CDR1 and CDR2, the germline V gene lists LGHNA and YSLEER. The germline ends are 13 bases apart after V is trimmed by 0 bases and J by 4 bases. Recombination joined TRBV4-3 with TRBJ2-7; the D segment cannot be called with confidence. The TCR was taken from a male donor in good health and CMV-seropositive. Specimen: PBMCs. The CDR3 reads CASSQEVASRYEQYF. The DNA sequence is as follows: TGCGCCAGCAGCCAAGAGGTGGCCAGTCGATACGAGCAGTACTTC.